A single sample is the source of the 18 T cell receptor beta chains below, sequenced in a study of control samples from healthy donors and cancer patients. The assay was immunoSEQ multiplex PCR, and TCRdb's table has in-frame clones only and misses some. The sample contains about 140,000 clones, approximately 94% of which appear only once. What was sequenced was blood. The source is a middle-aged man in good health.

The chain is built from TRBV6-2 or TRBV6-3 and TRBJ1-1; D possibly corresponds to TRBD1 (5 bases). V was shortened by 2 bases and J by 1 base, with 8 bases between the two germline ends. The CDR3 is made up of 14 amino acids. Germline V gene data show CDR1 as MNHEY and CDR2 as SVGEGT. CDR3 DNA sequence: TGTGCCAGCAGTTACGGAGACAGGAACACTGAAGCTTTCTTT. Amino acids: CASSYGDRNTEAFF.

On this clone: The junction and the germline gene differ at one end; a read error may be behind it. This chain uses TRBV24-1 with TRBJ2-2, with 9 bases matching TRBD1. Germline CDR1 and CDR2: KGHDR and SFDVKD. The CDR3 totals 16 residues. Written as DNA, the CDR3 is TGTGCCACCGCAAATGACAGGGGGGCGAAGACCGGGGAGCTGTTTTTT. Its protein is CATANDRGAKTGELFF.

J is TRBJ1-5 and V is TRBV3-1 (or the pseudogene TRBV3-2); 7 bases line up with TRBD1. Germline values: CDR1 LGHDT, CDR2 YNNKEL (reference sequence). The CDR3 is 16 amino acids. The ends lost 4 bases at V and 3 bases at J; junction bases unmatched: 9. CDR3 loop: CASSPGRGNFNQPQHF. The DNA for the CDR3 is TGTGCCAGCAGCCCCGGCAGGGGGAATTTCAATCAGCCCCAGCATTTT.

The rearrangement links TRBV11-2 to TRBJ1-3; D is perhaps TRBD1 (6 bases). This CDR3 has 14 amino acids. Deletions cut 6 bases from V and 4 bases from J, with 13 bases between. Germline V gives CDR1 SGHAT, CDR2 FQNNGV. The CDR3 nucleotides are TGTGCCAGCAGTGTAACAGGGACGGGAAACACCATATATTTT. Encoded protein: CASSVTGTGNTIYF.

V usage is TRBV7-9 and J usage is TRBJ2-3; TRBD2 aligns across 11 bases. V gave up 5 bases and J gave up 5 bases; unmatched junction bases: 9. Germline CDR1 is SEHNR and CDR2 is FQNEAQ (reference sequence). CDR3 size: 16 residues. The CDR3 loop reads CASSPQTSGTQDTQYF. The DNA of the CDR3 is TGTGCCAGCAGCCCTCAGACTAGCGGGACCCAAGATACGCAGTATTTT.

The CDR3: CASTRGGTGGEGTEAFF. The CDR3 coding sequence is TGCGCCAGCACCCGGGGGGGGACAGGGGGCGAGGGCACTGAAGCTTTCTTT. The V gene is TRBV5-1, the J gene TRBJ1-1; 12 positions agree with TRBD1. CDR1 is SGHRS, CDR2 YFSETQ, per germline. The V gene end was trimmed by 6 bases and the J gene end by 4 bases; junction bases not matched to a gene: 13. The CDR3 length is 17 residues.

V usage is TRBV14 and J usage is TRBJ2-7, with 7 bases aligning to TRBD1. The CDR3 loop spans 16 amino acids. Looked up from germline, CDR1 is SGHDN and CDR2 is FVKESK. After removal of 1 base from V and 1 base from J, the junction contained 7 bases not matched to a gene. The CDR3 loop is CASSQAKGAKSYEQYF. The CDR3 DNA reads TGTGCCAGCAGCCAAGCTAAGGGGGCGAAGTCCTACGAGCAGTACTTC.

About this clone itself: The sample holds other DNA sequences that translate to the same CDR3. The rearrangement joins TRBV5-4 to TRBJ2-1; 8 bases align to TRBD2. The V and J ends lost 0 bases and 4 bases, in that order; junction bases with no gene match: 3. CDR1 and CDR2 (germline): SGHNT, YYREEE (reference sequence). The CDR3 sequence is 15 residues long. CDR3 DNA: TGTGCCAGCAGCTTGGTCGGGGGGGGGTACAATGAGCAGTTCTTC. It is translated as CASSLVGGGYNEQFF.

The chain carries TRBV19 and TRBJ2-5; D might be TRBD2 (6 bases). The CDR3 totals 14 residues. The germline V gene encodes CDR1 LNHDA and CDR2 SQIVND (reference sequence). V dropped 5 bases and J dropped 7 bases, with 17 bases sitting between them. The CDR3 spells CASSVTRAYGTQYF. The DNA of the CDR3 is TGTGCCAGTAGTGTGACTAGAGCCTATGGGACCCAGTACTTC.

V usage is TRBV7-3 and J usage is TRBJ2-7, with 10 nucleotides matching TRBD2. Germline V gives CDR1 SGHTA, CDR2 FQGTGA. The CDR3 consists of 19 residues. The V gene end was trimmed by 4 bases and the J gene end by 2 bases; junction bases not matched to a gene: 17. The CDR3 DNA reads TGTGCCAGCAGCTCCGTGGGATTTAGCGGGGGGAGGAGCGCCTACGAGCAGTACTTC. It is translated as CASSSVGFSGGRSAYEQYF.

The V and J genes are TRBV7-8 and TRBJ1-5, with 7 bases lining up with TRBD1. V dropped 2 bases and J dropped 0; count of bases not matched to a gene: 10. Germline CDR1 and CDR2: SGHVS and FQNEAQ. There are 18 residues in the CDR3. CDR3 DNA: TGTGCCAGCAGCTTAATTAGGGGGCAGGCATATAGCAATCAGCCCCAGCATTTT. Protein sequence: CASSLIRGQAYSNQPQHF.

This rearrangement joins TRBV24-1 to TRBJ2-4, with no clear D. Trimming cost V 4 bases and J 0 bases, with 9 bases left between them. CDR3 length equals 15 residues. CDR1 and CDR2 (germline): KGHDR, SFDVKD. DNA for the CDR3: TGTGCCACCAGTGAGGGCGACGTAGCCAAAAACATTCAGTACTTC. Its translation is CATSEGDVAKNIQYF.

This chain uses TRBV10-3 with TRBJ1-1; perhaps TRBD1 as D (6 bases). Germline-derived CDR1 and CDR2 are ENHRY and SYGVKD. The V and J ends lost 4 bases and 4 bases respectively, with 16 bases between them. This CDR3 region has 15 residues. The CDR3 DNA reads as TGTGCCATCAGTGGGGCAGGGGCCGGGAGCACTGAAGCTTTCTTT. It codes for CAISGAGAGSTEAFF.

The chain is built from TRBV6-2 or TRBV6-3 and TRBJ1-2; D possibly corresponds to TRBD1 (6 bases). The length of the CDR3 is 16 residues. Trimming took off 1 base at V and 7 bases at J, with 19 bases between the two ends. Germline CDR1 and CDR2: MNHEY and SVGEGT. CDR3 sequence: CASSYFSGDQELGYTF. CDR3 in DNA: TGTGCCAGCAGTTACTTTTCAGGGGATCAGGAACTTGGCTACACCTTC.

CDR3 nucleotides: TGTGCCAGCCGGCGAGGGACAGGGGTATATGGCTACACCTTC. This codes for CASRRGTGVYGYTF. The chain uses TRBV6-5 and TRBJ1-2; 10 bases line up with TRBD1. Trimming took 8 bases from V and 5 from J; bases not matched to a gene: 8. Germline CDR1 MNHEY, CDR2 SVGAGI. This CDR3 has 14 amino acids.

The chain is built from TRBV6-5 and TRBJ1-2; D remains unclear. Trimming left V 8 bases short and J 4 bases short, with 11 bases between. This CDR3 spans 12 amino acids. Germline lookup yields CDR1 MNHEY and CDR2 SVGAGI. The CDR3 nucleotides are TGTGCCAGCGGCCAAAACAGCTATGGCTACACCTTC. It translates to CASGQNSYGYTF.

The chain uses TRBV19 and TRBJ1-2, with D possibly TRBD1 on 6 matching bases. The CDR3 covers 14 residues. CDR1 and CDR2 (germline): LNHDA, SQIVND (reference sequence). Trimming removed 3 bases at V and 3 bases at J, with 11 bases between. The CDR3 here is CASSMWGGDYGYTF. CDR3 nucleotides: TGTGCCAGTAGTATGTGGGGGGGCGACTATGGCTACACCTTC.

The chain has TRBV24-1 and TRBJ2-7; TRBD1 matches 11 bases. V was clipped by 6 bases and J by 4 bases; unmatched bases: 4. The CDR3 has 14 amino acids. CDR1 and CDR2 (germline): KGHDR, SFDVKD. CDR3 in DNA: TGTGCCACCAGTCTCGGACAGGGGGCTTACGAGCAGTACTTC. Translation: CATSLGQGAYEQYF.